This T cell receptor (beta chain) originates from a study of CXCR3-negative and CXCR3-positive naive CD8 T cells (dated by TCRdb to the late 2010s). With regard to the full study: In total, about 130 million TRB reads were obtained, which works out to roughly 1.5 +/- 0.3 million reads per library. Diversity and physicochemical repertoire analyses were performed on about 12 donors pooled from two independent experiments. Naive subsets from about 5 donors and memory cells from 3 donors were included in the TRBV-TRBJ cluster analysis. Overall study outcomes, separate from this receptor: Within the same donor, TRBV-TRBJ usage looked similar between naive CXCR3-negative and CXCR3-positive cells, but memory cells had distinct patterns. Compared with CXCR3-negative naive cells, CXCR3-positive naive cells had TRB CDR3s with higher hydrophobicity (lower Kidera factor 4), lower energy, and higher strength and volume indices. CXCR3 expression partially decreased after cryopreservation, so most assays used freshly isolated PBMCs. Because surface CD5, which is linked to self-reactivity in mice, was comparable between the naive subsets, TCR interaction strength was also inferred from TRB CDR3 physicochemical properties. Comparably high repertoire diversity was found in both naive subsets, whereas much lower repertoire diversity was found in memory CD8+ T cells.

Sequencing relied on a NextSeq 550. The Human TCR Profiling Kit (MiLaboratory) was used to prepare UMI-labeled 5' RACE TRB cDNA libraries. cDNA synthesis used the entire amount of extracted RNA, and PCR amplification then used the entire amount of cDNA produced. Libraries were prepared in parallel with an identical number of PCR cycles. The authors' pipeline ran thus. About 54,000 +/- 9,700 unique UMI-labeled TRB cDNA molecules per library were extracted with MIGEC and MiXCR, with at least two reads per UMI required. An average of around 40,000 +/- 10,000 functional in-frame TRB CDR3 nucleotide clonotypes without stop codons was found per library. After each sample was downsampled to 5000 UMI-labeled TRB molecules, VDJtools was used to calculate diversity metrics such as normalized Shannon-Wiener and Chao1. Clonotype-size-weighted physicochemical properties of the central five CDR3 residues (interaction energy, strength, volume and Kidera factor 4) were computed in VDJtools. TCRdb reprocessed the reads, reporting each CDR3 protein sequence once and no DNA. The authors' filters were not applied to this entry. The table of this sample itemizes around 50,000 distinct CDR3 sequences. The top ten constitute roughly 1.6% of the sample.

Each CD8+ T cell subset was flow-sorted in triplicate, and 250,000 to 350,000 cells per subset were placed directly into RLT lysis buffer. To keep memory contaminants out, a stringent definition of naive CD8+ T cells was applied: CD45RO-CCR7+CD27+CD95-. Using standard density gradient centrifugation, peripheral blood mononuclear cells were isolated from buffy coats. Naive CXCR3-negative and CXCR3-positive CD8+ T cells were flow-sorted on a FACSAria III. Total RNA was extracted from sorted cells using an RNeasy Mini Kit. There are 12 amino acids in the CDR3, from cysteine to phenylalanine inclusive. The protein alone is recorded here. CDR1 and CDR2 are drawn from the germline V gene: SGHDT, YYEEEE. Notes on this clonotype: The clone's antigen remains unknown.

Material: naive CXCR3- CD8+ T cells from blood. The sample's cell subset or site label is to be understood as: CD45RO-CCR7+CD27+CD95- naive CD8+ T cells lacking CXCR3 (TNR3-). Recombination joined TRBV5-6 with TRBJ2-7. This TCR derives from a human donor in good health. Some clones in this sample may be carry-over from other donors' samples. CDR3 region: CASTGSSYEQYF.